This paragraph covers one T cell receptor beta chain sequence. This entry is derived from a study of blood T cell repertoires in COVID-19. Study as a whole: Donors in the United States, Italy and Spain gave samples during acute or convalescent COVID-19. T cells, B-cell-depleted T cells, or PBMCs supplied cDNA or gDNA.

In the original workflow: Reference gene primer amplification yielded estimated nucleated cell counts. Assay used: immunoSEQ multiplex PCR; TCRdb lists only in-frame clones, some missing. V and J calls and clone size are given by that table; D and trimming were obtained from the DNA. The sample lists about 89,000 clones, approximately 80% occurring once. V lost 3 bases and J lost 6, with 17 bases in between. This CDR3 region has 15 residues. Germline assignment: CDR1 LNHDA and CDR2 SQIVND (reference sequence). Sequenced input: peripheral blood. The V gene is TRBV19, the J gene TRBJ2-5, with a weak D call TRBD2 (6 bases). This receptor was identified in a human donor in a cohort sampled during active COVID-19. The CDR3 DNA is TGTGCCAGTAGTATCCGGGACTGGGGGTCAAAGACCCAGTACTTC. It encodes CASSIRDWGSKTQYF.